These T cell receptor beta chains were read from a single sample in a study of blood T cell repertoires in COVID-19. Sequenced by immunoSEQ multiplex PCR; TCRdb stores in-frame clones only, minus some. The sample has approximately 110,000 clones, around 66% seen once. Sequences were obtained from peripheral blood. All receptors derive from an elderly man with acute or convalescent COVID-19. Each CDR3 is given with its conserved first and last residue.

cdr3_aa	j_call	v_call	cdr3_length
CASPGQGSKGNQPQHF	TRBJ1-5	TRBV24-1	16
CASSVRTGGVRETQYF	TRBJ2-5	TRBV9	16
CASSYPLMNEQFF	TRBJ2-1	TRBV6-2/TRBV6-3	13
CASSQGTGRYEQYF	TRBJ2-7	TRBV4-3	14
CSAYGTDGYTF	TRBJ1-2	TRBV20-1	11
CASSVGYRGYEQYF	TRBJ2-7	TRBV7-2	14
CASSLVAGIGETQYF	TRBJ2-5	TRBV7-9	15
CASSSPPTGVYEQYF	TRBJ2-7	TRBV7-8	15
CASSPTGGTYNEQFF	TRBJ2-1	TRBV5-4	15
CASSLGQGGSYEQYF	TRBJ2-7	TRBV28	15
CSVEEGKTNNEQFF	TRBJ2-1	TRBV29-1	14
CARNRDRGTGELFF	TRBJ2-2	TRBV10-1	14
CASSSRTGTGYTF	TRBJ1-2	TRBV28	13
CASSQGTGLADTQYF	TRBJ2-3	TRBV4-3	15
CASSLAQQVTGELFF	TRBJ2-2	TRBV11-2	15
CSVVWGGTASSGNTIYF	TRBJ1-3	TRBV29-1	17
CASSRGRNYEQYF	TRBJ2-7	TRBV18	13
CASSFAGRRASTDTQYF	TRBJ2-3	TRBV3-1/TRBV3-2	17
CASSWADTQYF	TRBJ2-3	TRBV5-6	11
CASSPPGTSGSLRYEQYF	TRBJ2-7	TRBV6-2/TRBV6-3	18
CASGNRDTEAFF	TRBJ1-1	TRBV19	12
CATQDRDYYNSPLHF	TRBJ1-6	TRBV4-1	15
CASSYVWTGVGYEQYF	TRBJ2-7	TRBV6-2/TRBV6-3	16
CASSLRGRYEKLFF	TRBJ1-4	TRBV2	14